These T cell receptor beta chains were read from a single sample in a study of blood T cells in healthy people across ages. TCRdb ran MiXCR on the 5' RACE reads and lists one entry per CDR3 protein. The sample records some 1.6 million distinct CDR3 sequences, around 35% being singletons. Sequencing was performed on blood. The receptors shown here come from a woman in her twenties or thirties in good health. Both conserved end residues are part of each CDR3. The D gene is left open where the match is weak. Clone sizes are given selectively: once, few, many, or a class where the clone is expanded.

J: TRBJ2-2
V: TRBV9
size: NA
D: TRBD2
CDR3: CASSTPGGAGTGELFF
DNA: TGTGCCAGCAGCACGCCGGGGGGGGCTGGGACCGGGGAGCTGTTTTTT

J: TRBJ2-3
V: TRBV11-2
size: NA
D: TRBD1
CDR3: CASSWTRGPADTQYF
DNA: TGTGCCAGCAGCTGGACGAGGGGGCCCGCGGATACGCAGTATTTT

J: TRBJ2-1
V: TRBV7-9
size: NA
D: TRBD1
CDR3: CASSLTGSPYNEQFF
DNA: TGTGCCAGCAGCTTGACAGGGTCCCCCTACAATGAGCAGTTCTTC

J: TRBJ2-1
V: TRBV9
size: many
D: NA
CDR3: CASRLPDSSYYNEQFF
DNA: TGTGCCAGCAGGCTACCAGACTCGTCCTACTACAATGAGCAGTTCTTC

J: TRBJ2-1
V: TRBV3-1
size: NA
D: TRBD2
CDR3: CASSLPGLAGGPGQFF
DNA: TGTGCCAGCAGCCTCCCTGGACTAGCGGGGGGGCCCGGGCAGTTCTTC

J: TRBJ2-7
V: TRBV7-3
size: NA
D: NA
CDR3: CASSKEAGGPYEQYF
DNA: TGTGCCAGCAGCAAAGAGGCGGGCGGACCCTACGAGCAGTACTTC

J: TRBJ1-2
V: TRBV29-1
size: NA
D: NA
CDR3: CSGGGIGYGYTF
DNA: TGCAGCGGTGGAGGGATAGGGTATGGCTACACCTTC

J: TRBJ1-2
V: TRBV6-1
size: NA
D: NA
CDR3: CASSESVRDRYYGYTF
DNA: TGTGCCAGCAGTGAATCGGTGAGGGACCGCTACTATGGCTACACCTTC

J: TRBJ2-2
V: TRBV15
size: NA
D: NA
CDR3: CATSRDLGGQHTGELFF
DNA: TGTGCCACCAGCAGAGATCTCGGCGGCCAACACACCGGGGAGCTGTTTTTT

J: TRBJ2-3
V: TRBV14
size: few
D: NA
CDR3: CASSPSLIVDTQYF
DNA: TGTGCCAGCAGCCCGTCCTTAATTGTGGATACGCAGTATTTT

J: TRBJ2-1
V: TRBV5-1
size: NA
D: TRBD2
CDR3: CASQKNGLAESYHEQFF
DNA: TGCGCCAGCCAAAAAAACGGACTAGCGGAGAGTTACCATGAGCAGTTCTTC

J: TRBJ2-3
V: TRBV7-8
size: few
D: TRBD2
CDR3: CASSLLAGALDTQYF
DNA: TGTGCCAGCAGCCTCCTAGCGGGGGCCTTAGATACGCAGTATTTT

J: TRBJ2-1
V: TRBV3-1
size: NA
D: NA
CDR3: CASSRGTSHVHNEQFF
DNA: TGTGCCAGCAGCCGCGGGACGAGCCACGTCCACAATGAACAGTTCTTC

J: TRBJ2-3
V: TRBV24-1
size: NA
D: TRBD1
CDR3: CATSGTGQGVDTQYF
DNA: TGTGCCACCAGTGGGACGGGACAGGGCGTAGATACGCAGTATTTT

J: TRBJ2-1
V: TRBV7-9
size: NA
D: NA
CDR3: CASSLEREQFF
DNA: TGTGCCAGCAGCTTAGAGCGGGAGCAGTTCTTC

J: TRBJ2-3
V: TRBV9
size: NA
D: TRBD2
CDR3: CASSVSGRGEDTQYF
DNA: TGTGCCAGCAGCGTGTCCGGACGGGGGGAAGATACGCAGTATTTT

J: TRBJ2-5
V: TRBV10-3
size: NA
D: TRBD1
CDR3: CAISFPGQEGETQYF
DNA: TGTGCCATCAGTTTTCCGGGACAGGAAGGAGAGACCCAGTACTTC

J: TRBJ2-5
V: TRBV27
size: NA
D: NA
CDR3: CASRLLWQGRETQYF
DNA: TGTGCCAGCAGGTTGTTGTGGCAGGGGAGGGAGACCCAGTACTTC

J: TRBJ2-7
V: TRBV7-8
size: few
D: NA
CDR3: CASSLSRGEYEQYF
DNA: TGTGCCAGCAGCCTCTCACGGGGCGAATACGAGCAGTACTTC

J: TRBJ2-3
V: TRBV10-3
size: NA
D: TRBD2
CDR3: CAIAGLAGSDTQYF
DNA: TGTGCCATTGCGGGACTAGCGGGGTCGGATACGCAGTATTTT

J: TRBJ2-3
V: TRBV27
size: few
D: TRBD2
CDR3: CTSSSLGTSGTDTQYF
DNA: TGTACCAGCAGTTCACTCGGGACTAGCGGCACAGATACGCAGTATTTT

J: TRBJ2-5
V: TRBV20-1
size: NA
D: TRBD2
CDR3: CSAKGTSGTEETQYF
DNA: TGCAGTGCCAAGGGGACTAGCGGGACTGAAGAGACCCAGTACTTC

J: TRBJ2-5
V: TRBV3-1
size: few
D: NA
CDR3: CASSQDTTLGVTQYF
DNA: TGTGCCAGCAGCCAAGATACGACTTTAGGGGTGACCCAGTACTTC

J: TRBJ2-3
V: TRBV9
size: NA
D: NA
CDR3: CASSVVPSGPTDTQYF
DNA: TGTGCCAGCAGCGTAGTACCCAGCGGTCCCACAGATACGCAGTATTTT

J: TRBJ2-1
V: TRBV15
size: few
D: TRBD1
CDR3: CATSKGQGSYNEQFF
DNA: TGTGCCACCAGTAAAGGACAGGGGTCCTACAATGAGCAGTTCTTC

J: TRBJ2-7
V: TRBV27
size: NA
D: NA
CDR3: CASSLRSQAYEQYF
DNA: TGTGCCAGCAGTTTGAGGTCTCAGGCCTACGAGCAGTACTTC

J: TRBJ1-6
V: TRBV7-2
size: NA
D: NA
CDR3: CASSSTRGSPLHF
DNA: TGTGCCAGCAGCAGCACCAGGGGTTCACCCCTCCACTTT

J: TRBJ2-3
V: TRBV3-1
size: once
D: NA
CDR3: CASSQSSYVAGTDTQYF
DNA: TGTGCCAGCAGCCAAAGTTCCTATGTAGCGGGCACAGATACGCAGTATTTT

J: TRBJ2-2
V: TRBV20-1
size: NA
D: TRBD1
CDR3: CSAEQGSNTGELFF
DNA: TGCAGTGCGGAACAGGGGTCGAACACCGGGGAGCTGTTTTTT

J: TRBJ2-1
V: TRBV4-2
size: few
D: TRBD2
CDR3: CASSQDRLAGADEQFF
DNA: TGTGCCAGCAGCCAAGATCGACTAGCGGGAGCGGATGAGCAGTTCTTC

J: TRBJ1-2
V: TRBV10-3
size: NA
D: TRBD1
CDR3: CAISEERTGGRGGYTF
DNA: TGTGCCATCAGTGAGGAGAGGACAGGGGGAAGAGGCGGCTACACCTTC

J: TRBJ2-5
V: TRBV20-1
size: NA
D: NA
CDR3: CSAGGLLETQYF
DNA: TGCAGTGCAGGGGGGTTACTGGAGACCCAGTACTTC

J: TRBJ2-5
V: TRBV20-1
size: NA
D: NA
CDR3: CSAVAEGNQETQYF
DNA: TGCAGTGCTGTAGCGGAGGGAAACCAAGAGACCCAGTACTTC

J: TRBJ2-3
V: TRBV20-1
size: few
D: TRBD2
CDR3: CSARGGRAPSTDTQYF
DNA: TGCAGTGCTAGAGGTGGGAGGGCCCCAAGCACAGATACGCAGTATTTT

J: TRBJ2-1
V: TRBV20-1
size: few
D: TRBD1
CDR3: CSARGGTGGWNEQFF
DNA: TGCAGTGCTAGAGGGGGGACAGGGGGCTGGAATGAGCAGTTCTTC

J: TRBJ2-7
V: TRBV10-3
size: many
D: TRBD2
CDR3: CAIRKTSGSGNEQYF
DNA: TGTGCCATCAGGAAGACTAGCGGGAGTGGTAACGAGCAGTACTTC

J: TRBJ2-1
V: TRBV28
size: few
D: TRBD1
CDR3: CASSHGTVREQFF
DNA: TGTGCCAGCAGTCACGGGACAGTACGAGAGCAGTTCTTC

J: TRBJ2-1
V: TRBV25-1
size: few
D: NA
CDR3: CASSAPSTIEQFF
DNA: TGTGCCAGCAGTGCTCCATCGACCATTGAGCAGTTCTTC

J: TRBJ2-5
V: TRBV20-1
size: few
D: TRBD2
CDR3: CSARDVSGRGKTQYF
DNA: TGCAGTGCTAGAGATGTTAGCGGGAGGGGGAAGACCCAGTACTTC

J: TRBJ1-2
V: TRBV29-1
size: NA
D: NA
CDR3: CSGCDGNYGYTF
DNA: TGCAGCGGGTGCGACGGGAACTATGGCTACACCTTC

J: TRBJ2-1
V: TRBV5-1
size: NA
D: NA
CDR3: CASSFNPGGLVYNEQFF
DNA: TGCGCCAGCAGCTTTAACCCCGGGGGGCTGGTCTACAATGAGCAGTTCTTC

J: TRBJ1-2
V: TRBV4-1
size: NA
D: NA
CDR3: CASSQDGAGDNGYTF
DNA: TGCGCCAGCAGCCAAGACGGGGCTGGGGATAATGGCTACACCTTC

J: TRBJ2-3
V: TRBV4-1
size: NA
D: NA
CDR3: CASSQPQGEGIDTQYF
DNA: TGCGCCAGCAGCCAGCCACAGGGGGAGGGAATAGATACGCAGTATTTT

J: TRBJ2-7
V: TRBV5-4
size: few
D: TRBD1
CDR3: CASSETSGGLYEQYF
DNA: TGTGCCAGCAGCGAAACCTCAGGGGGCCTATACGAGCAGTACTTC

J: TRBJ2-1
V: TRBV20-1
size: NA
D: NA
CDR3: CSARDIPNEQFF
DNA: TGCAGTGCCAGGGACATACCTAATGAGCAGTTCTTC

J: TRBJ1-1
V: TRBV4-1
size: NA
D: NA
CDR3: CASSHPMSPLINTEAFF
DNA: TGCGCCAGCAGCCACCCTATGAGTCCGCTAATCAACACTGAAGCTTTCTTT

J: TRBJ1-2
V: TRBV27
size: NA
D: NA
CDR3: CASRDTGHGYTF
DNA: TGTGCCAGCAGGGACACCGGGCATGGCTACACCTTC

J: TRBJ2-1
V: TRBV7-7
size: NA
D: NA
CDR3: CASSLRLRNEQFF
DNA: TGTGCCAGCAGCTTAAGACTGCGGAATGAGCAGTTCTTC

J: TRBJ2-1
V: TRBV27
size: NA
D: NA
CDR3: CASSFLAGKQFF
DNA: TGTGCCAGCAGTTTCCTAGCCGGTAAGCAGTTCTTC

J: TRBJ2-7
V: TRBV3-1
size: few
D: NA
CDR3: CATSGGKYEQYF
DNA: TGTGCCACCTCAGGGGGGAAGTACGAGCAGTACTTC

J: TRBJ2-1
V: TRBV6-1
size: NA
D: TRBD2
CDR3: CASSEFGRALNEQFF
DNA: TGTGCCAGCAGTGAATTTGGGAGGGCCCTCAATGAGCAGTTCTTC

J: TRBJ1-6
V: TRBV9
size: NA
D: NA
CDR3: CASRGDGNSPLHF
DNA: TGTGCCAGCAGGGGGGACGGTAATTCACCCCTCCACTTT